These 5 T cell receptor beta chains share one sample of origin, sequenced in a study of T cell changes during pregnancy in multiple sclerosis. Repertoires were generated with immunoSEQ multiplex PCR, while TCRdb's copy carries only in-frame clones and drops some. The sample has approximately 62,000 clones; 93% are singletons. The sequences come from CD8+ T cells from peripheral blood mononuclear cells, collected in the second trimester of pregnancy. The receptors originated from a female donor with multiple sclerosis, enrolled in a pregnancy study.

This clone is a singleton in its sample. This chain uses TRBV13 with TRBJ2-3, with TRBD2 matching 10 bases. The CDR3 length is 16 residues. The V gene end was trimmed by 5 bases and the J gene end by 3 bases; junction bases not matched to a gene: 8. Germline lookup yields CDR1 PRHDT and CDR2 FYEKMQ (reference sequence). The CDR3 spells CASSRIIAGGTDTQYF. The CDR3 DNA is TGTGCCAGCAGCCGCATTATAGCGGGAGGTACAGATACGCAGTATTTT.

The rearrangement joins TRBV6-1 to TRBJ1-3, with D possibly matching TRBD1 (6 bases). CDR3 length: 14 amino acids. Trimming stripped 3 bases from V and 1 base from J, with 7 bases between. The germline CDR1 and CDR2 sequences are MNHNS and SASEGT. CDR3 coding DNA: TGTGCCAGCAGTGAGGGGGCGTCTGGAAACACCATATATTTT. Protein product: CASSEGASGNTIYF.

This chain uses TRBV7-6 with TRBJ2-3, with D perhaps matching TRBD2 (5 bases). This CDR3 spans 14 amino acids. Trimming took off 7 bases at V and 6 bases at J, with 17 bases between the two ends. Germline CDR1 reads SGHVS; CDR2 reads FNYEAQ. CDR3 bases: TGTGCCAGCACCCCGAGGGTAGAGGAGGATACGCAGTATTTT. It specifies CASTPRVEEDTQYF.

The chain employs TRBV4-3 and TRBJ1-2; TRBD1 is a possible D gene (5 bases). V lost 0 bases and J 4 bases, leaving 15 bases between the germline ends. This CDR3 comprises 16 residues. Germline V gives CDR1 LGHNA, CDR2 YSLEER. The CDR3 spells CASSQDRGTPRYGYTF. In DNA, the CDR3 is TGCGCCAGCAGCCAAGATAGGGGAACACCCCGCTATGGCTACACCTTC.

The chain combines TRBV10-1 with TRBJ1-5; perhaps TRBD1 as D (6 bases). From germline, CDR1 is WNHNN and CDR2 SYGVQD (reference sequence). Trimming stripped 8 bases from V and 2 bases from J, with 13 bases between. The length of the CDR3 is 14 residues. The CDR3 spells CASLRGIGNQPQHF. The CDR3 DNA sequence: TGCGCCAGCTTGAGGGGGATCGGCAATCAGCCCCAGCATTTT.